Each of the 3 T cell receptor beta chains below was sequenced from the same sample in a study of blood T cell repertoires in COVID-19. Method: immunoSEQ multiplex PCR; TCRdb's copy keeps in-frame clones and lacks some. The sample lists 110,000 or so clones, 84% occurring once. The sample was peripheral blood. The receptors were sampled from a woman aged 40 to 50 with acute or convalescent COVID-19.

The chain links TRBV19 to TRBJ1-5; D is possibly TRBD1 (5 bases). The V and J ends lost 9 bases and 2 bases respectively, with 11 bases between them. The CDR3 is made up of 13 amino acids. Germline CDR1 and CDR2: LNHDA and SQIVND (reference sequence). The CDR3 nucleotides read TGTGCCAGCACCAGGGTGGGCAATCAGCCCCAGCATTTT. Translating gives CASTRVGNQPQHF.

The chain has TRBV5-5 and TRBJ1-2; 9 bases fit TRBD1. The CDR3 has 17 residues. J lost 6 bases, V lost 2 bases, and 14 bases had no gene match. Germline V lookup: CDR1 SGHKS, CDR2 YYEKEE (reference sequence). As DNA, the CDR3 is TGTGCCAGCAGCTTCAGTCCCGAATCGACAGGGGGGGATGGCTACACCTTC. It encodes CASSFSPESTGGDGYTF.

This chain connects TRBV6-4 to TRBJ1-1, with D tentatively TRBD1 (5 bases). CDR3 length: 13 residues. Trimming removed 4 bases from V and 4 bases from J, with 10 bases in between. Germline assignment: CDR1 MRHNA and CDR2 SNTAGT. In nucleotides, the CDR3 is TGTGCCAGCAGTGCTCTAACAGGCACTGAAGCTTTCTTT. It is translated as CASSALTGTEAFF.